The 32 T cell receptor beta chains in this list originate from one sample, sequenced in a study of blood T cells in healthy people across ages. For the second PCR, which ran for roughly 7 to 11 cycles, a sample-barcoded 5' primer and a J-beta primer mix were used. TCRdb ran MiXCR on the 5' RACE reads and lists one entry per CDR3 protein. Of 750,000 to 1,000,000 distinct CDR3 sequences in the sample, almost 30% were seen once. These same data were also listed under a study on T cells of mothers and their children.

The sequenced sample consisted of blood. The origin of the receptors is a woman between 40 and 55 years old in good health.

The chain has TRBV20-1 and TRBJ1-5, with D possibly TRBD1 on 6 matching bases. The CDR3 contains 15 residues. V shed 3 bases and J shed 1 base, with 13 bases lying between them. Germline lookup yields CDR1 DFQATT and CDR2 SNEGSKA (reference sequence). The CDR3 loop is CSASWGHLSNQPQHF. The DNA of the CDR3 is TGCAGTGCTAGCTGGGGACACTTAAGCAATCAGCCCCAGCATTTT.

The CDR3 bases are TGTGCCAGCAGCGGACGGGACTACCGACGTCCAGATACGCAGTATTTT. Translation gives CASSGRDYRRPDTQYF. This chain uses TRBV21-1 with TRBJ2-3; the table's D call, TRBD2, has no DNA check behind it. TRBV21-1 counts as a pseudogene. This CDR3 comprises 16 residues.

The CDR3 spells CASSLVYGSYGYTF. CDR3 in DNA: TGTGCCAGCAGCTTAGTTTATGGTAGCTATGGCTACACCTTC. The chain combines TRBV11-2 with TRBJ1-2; D is unclear. This CDR3 region has 14 residues. The ends were cut back, 1 base at V and 4 bases at J, with 10 bases in the middle. Germline CDR1 is SGHAT and CDR2 is FQNNGV.

About this clonotype itself: A junction end diverges from the germline sequence, so it may reflect a read error. This chain joins TRBV28 and TRBJ1-5; no clear D gene. Germline V gives CDR1 MDHEN, CDR2 SYDVKM. This CDR3 spans 14 amino acids. This CDR3 is CASSLSRGEQPRHF. In DNA, the CDR3 is TGTGCCAGCAGTTTGTCGCGGGGAGAACAGCCCCGGCATTTT. Full variable domain (remainder filled in from reference TRBV28 and TRBJ1-5): DVKVTQSSRYLVKRTGEKVFLECVQDMDHENMFWYRQDPGLGLRLIYFSYDVKMKEKGDIPEGYSVSREKKERFSLILESASTNQTSMYLCASSLSRGEQPRHFGDGTRLSIL.

This clonotype came up a few times. J is TRBJ2-7 and V is TRBV7-2; possible D gene TRBD1, 6 bases. The V end was cut by 5 bases, the J end by 3 bases, with 17 bases between. The CDR3 has 15 residues. From germline, CDR1 is SGHTA and CDR2 FQGNSA. The CDR3, as DNA: TGTGCCAGCAGCCCCCTCCTACAGGGCTGCTACGAGCAGTACTTC. This encodes CASSPLLQGCYEQYF.

In this sample, this clonotype turned up many times. In nucleotides, the CDR3 is TGTGCCACCAGCAGAGCGAGGGATTCCTCCTACGAGCAGTACTTC. This translates into CATSRARDSSYEQYF. The chain couples TRBV15 to TRBJ2-7, with D maybe TRBD2 (5 bases). This CDR3 is built from 15 residues. In germline, CDR1 is LNHNV, CDR2 YYDKDF (reference sequence). With 1 base removed from V and 0 bases from J, the gap between germline ends came to 10 bases.

Remarks on this clonotype: At one boundary the junction diverges from the germline segment, which might be a read error. This chain joins TRBV6-8 and TRBJ2-5; 8 bases match TRBD1. This CDR3 region has 15 residues. The germline V gene has CDR1 MNHGY and CDR2 SAAAGT. The CDR3 spells CASSYPDRASETQHF. The DNA of the CDR3 is TGTGCCAGCAGTTACCCGGACAGGGCGAGCGAGACCCAGCACTTC.

This clonotype has a count of ten or more. CDR3 in DNA: TGCAGTGCTTCCGACAGGGAGCCCGATCAGCCCCAGCATTTT. Its protein product is CSASDREPDQPQHF. The V gene is TRBV20-1, the J gene TRBJ1-5; 7 positions match TRBD1. This CDR3 region has 14 residues. The ends lost 5 bases at V and 5 bases at J; junction bases unmatched: 9. Germline V gene lookup returns CDR1 DFQATT and CDR2 SNEGSKA (reference sequence).

The chain combines TRBV5-1 with TRBJ2-7, with 11 nucleotides matching TRBD1. In germline, CDR1 is SGHRS, CDR2 YFSETQ. This CDR3 comprises 15 residues. Unmatched junction bases numbered 5, after V lost 0 bases and J lost 6 bases. The CDR3 protein is CASSLVGQGATEQYF. The CDR3 coding sequence is TGCGCCAGCAGCTTGGTAGGACAGGGGGCGACCGAGCAGTACTTC.

The chain employs TRBV7-3 and TRBJ1-1; D remains ambiguous. There are 15 residues in the CDR3. Germline values: CDR1 SGHTA, CDR2 FQGTGA. V was clipped by 1 base and J by 0 bases, with 9 bases between them. CDR3 amino acids: CASSLKDGLNTEAFF. The CDR3, as DNA: TGTGCCAGCAGCTTAAAAGACGGGTTGAACACTGAAGCTTTCTTT.

The chain employs TRBV14 and TRBJ2-5; 7 bases are shared with TRBD1. Germline V CDR1 and CDR2: SGHDN, FVKESK. The CDR3 covers 15 residues. Losses at the gene ends were 1 base for V and 11 bases for J; bases not matched to a gene: 13. CDR3 DNA sequence: TGTGCCAGCAGCCAAGCAACACAGGGGAGAAGGAAGCAGTACTTC. It translates to CASSQATQGRRKQYF. Full variable domain (rest looked up from reference TRBV14 and TRBJ2-5): EAGVTQFPSHSVIEKGQTVTLRCDPISGHDNLYWYRRVMGKEIKFLLHFVKESKQDESGMPNNRFLAERTGGTYSTLKVQPAELEDSGVYFCASSQATQGRRKQYFGPGTRLLVL.

This clonotype was seen repeatedly, ten times or more. V gene TRBV7-9 combines with J gene TRBJ2-7; 9 nucleotides agree with TRBD1. This CDR3 comprises 14 residues. V shed 4 bases, J shed 3 bases, and the junction held 4 bases outside the gene matches. Germline CDR1 reads SEHNR; CDR2 reads FQNEAQ (reference sequence). DNA of the CDR3: TGTGCCAGCAGCTCCGGGACAGGGCACTACGAGCAGTACTTC. Translated, it gives CASSSGTGHYEQYF.

The rearrangement links TRBV11-2 to TRBJ2-1; either TRBD1 or TRBD2 may fit D (5 bases each). Trimming took off 5 bases at V and 4 bases at J, with 18 bases between the two ends. The CDR3 runs 16 residues. Germline V gives CDR1 SGHAT, CDR2 FQNNGV. CDR3 protein: CASSRRGELPYNEQFF. Written as DNA, the CDR3 is TGTGCCAGCAGCCGCCGGGGCGAACTCCCTTACAATGAGCAGTTCTTC.

To note about this clonotype: A much larger clone differs from this one at a single base, so this may be a read error. This CDR3 fails to terminate in the conserved phenylalanine or tryptophan, so it likely reflects a read error. This chain connects TRBV20-1 to TRBJ2-7; TRBD1 or TRBD2 may be the D gene (6 bases each). The J call may be faulty, since TRBJ2-5 better matches the DNA end. Germline assignment: CDR1 DFQATT and CDR2 SNEGSKA (reference sequence). CDR3 size: 15 residues. DNA of the CDR3: TGCAGTGCTAGAGATGGCGGGACACCTCAAGAGACCCAGTACTAC. Translating it yields CSARDGGTPQETQYY.

This clonotype was seen more than once but under ten times. The chain recombines TRBV27 with TRBJ2-7; D is ambiguous. V was cut by 11 bases and J by 2 bases, with 16 bases left in between. This CDR3 region has 13 residues. The germline CDR1 and CDR2 sequences are MNHEY and SMNVEV (reference sequence). Here the CDR3 reads CACAETAAYEQYF. CDR3 nucleotides: TGTGCCTGCGCAGAGACGGCCGCCTACGAGCAGTACTTC.

This clonotype was counted between two and nine times. J is TRBJ1-1 and V is TRBV3-1; 8 bases map to TRBD1. V shed 5 bases and J 2 bases; nucleotides not matched to a gene: 7. In germline, CDR1 is LGHDT, CDR2 YNNKEL (reference sequence). This CDR3 is 15 amino acids long. CDR3 DNA: TGTGCCAGCAGCGCGGGGACAGGCCTAAACACTGAAGCTTTCTTT. Amino acids: CASSAGTGLNTEAFF.

This clonotype was recorded a few times. This chain uses TRBV7-3 with TRBJ1-3; no clear D. The CDR3 loop spans 16 amino acids. The V end lost 5 bases, the J end lost 2 bases, and 16 bases lay between the germline ends. From germline, CDR1 is SGHTA and CDR2 FQGTGA. CDR3 amino acids: CASSQKGRVAGNTIYF. The DNA of the CDR3 is TGTGCCAGCAGCCAAAAGGGAAGGGTTGCTGGAAACACCATATATTTT.

A few counts support this clonotype. The gene calls are TRBV5-1 and TRBJ1-5; possible D gene TRBD1, 6 bases. Deletions cut 4 bases from V and 6 bases from J, with 17 bases between. Germline V gives CDR1 SGHRS, CDR2 YFSETQ. The CDR3 covers 15 residues. DNA for the CDR3: TGCGCCAGCAGCCCCACGGCAGGGGATCCTCAGCCCCAGCATTTT. Its protein is CASSPTAGDPQPQHF.

This clonotype was observed at least ten times. V gene TRBV7-2 combines with J gene TRBJ2-3; the D gene is possibly TRBD1 (6 bases). With 4 bases removed from V and 5 bases from J, the gap between germline ends came to 19 bases. In germline, CDR1 is SGHTA, CDR2 FQGNSA. The CDR3 has 16 residues. The DNA for the CDR3 is TGTGCCAGCAGCTCCGGACAGCGACCGATTGGAGATACGCAGTATTTT. This translates into CASSSGQRPIGDTQYF.

A few counts support this clonotype. This chain links TRBV28 with TRBJ2-3, with 10 bases lining up with TRBD1. The CDR3 is made up of 19 amino acids. Germline V gene lookup returns CDR1 MDHEN and CDR2 SYDVKM. Germline trimming cut 3 bases from V and 2 bases from J; bases unmatched to any gene: 14. The CDR3 nucleotides read TGTGCCAGCAGTTTTCAAACAAATGGACAGGGGGTTGACACAGATACGCAGTATTTT. It translates to CASSFQTNGQGVDTDTQYF.

This clonotype showed up just a few times. This chain joins TRBV6-6 and TRBJ1-2, with D unresolved. Germline CDR1 is MNHNY and CDR2 is SVGAGI (reference sequence). The CDR3 loop spans 12 amino acids. Trimming cost V 8 bases and J 4 bases, with 11 bases left between them. CDR3 bases: TGTGCCAGCTCAGCAGACACCTATGGCTACACCTTC. The encoded protein is CASSADTYGYTF.

This clonotype was detected ten times or more. The genes are TRBV20-1 and TRBJ1-4; TRBD1 matches 11 bases. The germline V gene has CDR1 DFQATT and CDR2 SNEGSKA (reference sequence). CDR3 size: 19 residues. Losses at the gene ends were 5 bases for V and 0 bases for J; bases not matched to a gene: 14. CDR3 sequence reads: CSAGDPDRGLFATNEKLFF. CDR3 DNA: TGCAGTGCTGGGGATCCGGACAGGGGGCTGTTTGCAACTAATGAAAAACTGTTTTTT.

In this sample, this clonotype turned up a few times. This rearrangement joins TRBV29-1 to TRBJ2-4, with 7 bases lining up with TRBD1. J lost 11 bases, V lost 5 bases, and 6 bases had no gene match. The CDR3 is made up of 11 amino acids. Germline loops: CDR1 SQVTM, CDR2 ANQGSEA. CDR3 protein: CSVSGQTFQYF. The CDR3 bases are TGCAGCGTTTCGGGACAGACCTTTCAGTACTTC.

The chain recombines TRBV4-2 with TRBJ1-4; a possible D gene is TRBD1 (5 bases). This CDR3 region has 17 residues. The V gene lost 0 bases and the J gene lost 2 bases, with 13 bases spanning the gap. Germline V lookup: CDR1 LGHNA, CDR2 YNFKEQ. The DNA of the CDR3 is TGTGCCAGCAGCCAAGATTCCAGGGCAACTACTAATGAAAAACTGTTTTTT. It yields the protein CASSQDSRATTNEKLFF.

This clonotype was recorded a few times. CDR3 DNA: TGCAGCGTTGAAGATCCGACAGGACTCTACGAGCAGTACTTC. This encodes CSVEDPTGLYEQYF. The chain has TRBV29-1 and TRBJ2-7; possibly TRBD1 for D (6 bases). V gave up 0 bases and J gave up 3 bases, with 12 bases separating them. This CDR3 comprises 14 residues. In germline, CDR1 is SQVTM, CDR2 ANQGSEA.

The gene calls are TRBV28 and TRBJ1-1; no firm D call. V dropped 7 bases and J dropped 8 bases, with 14 bases sitting between them. Germline V lookup: CDR1 MDHEN, CDR2 SYDVKM. The CDR3 covers 12 residues. CDR3 in DNA: TGTGCCAGCACCACCTTGATGGAGGAAGCTTTCTTT. Translating it yields CASTTLMEEAFF. Complete variable domain (other parts from reference TRBV28 and TRBJ1-1): DVKVTQSSRYLVKRTGEKVFLECVQDMDHENMFWYRQDPGLGLRLIYFSYDVKMKEKGDIPEGYSVSREKKERFSLILESASTNQTSMYLCASTTLMEEAFFGQGTRLTVV.

V gene TRBV20-1 combines with J gene TRBJ2-3; 9 nucleotides align to TRBD2. Germline V gene data show CDR1 as DFQATT and CDR2 as SNEGSKA (reference sequence). The CDR3 spans 16 residues. V gave up 6 bases and J gave up 2 bases; unmatched junction bases: 12. CDR3 bases: TGCAGTGCCTCAGGCGGGGTAGCGGGAGACACAGATACGCAGTATTTT. It specifies CSASGGVAGDTDTQYF.

In regard to this clonotype: Germline and junction disagree at one end, which may indicate a read error. The chain recombines TRBV3-1 with TRBJ2-7; 11 nucleotides align to TRBD2. This CDR3 region has 20 residues. CDR1 is LGHDT and CDR2 is YNNKEL in the germline V gene (reference sequence). The CDR3 nucleotides are TGTGCCGGCAGCCCAACCGGGACTAGCGGACCCGCGAAGTCGTCCTACGAGCAGTACTTC. Amino acids: CAGSPTGTSGPAKSSYEQYF.

There are many counts of this clonotype. The CDR3: CASSPTGASYEQYF. Here the CDR3 DNA reads TGTGCCAGCAGCCCAACCGGGGCCTCCTACGAGCAGTACTTC. The chain uses TRBV7-2 and TRBJ2-7; TRBD1 or TRBD2 may be the D gene (5 bases each). V was shortened by 5 bases and J by 0 bases, with 11 bases between the two germline ends. The length of the CDR3 is 14 residues. CDR1 is SGHTA, CDR2 FQGNSA, per germline.

This clonotype was seen ten or more times. This chain joins TRBV24-1 and TRBJ2-1; no definite D call. The length of the CDR3 is 14 residues. The germline V gene encodes CDR1 KGHDR and CDR2 SFDVKD. V dropped 9 bases and J dropped 3 bases, with 14 bases sitting between them. CDR3 coding DNA: TGTGCCACCTCCGGCAACGAAGGCTACAATGAGCAGTTCTTC. The encoded protein is CATSGNEGYNEQFF.

This clonotype was detected only a few times. This chain uses TRBV14 with TRBJ2-3, with TRBD2 as a possible D gene (5 bases). With 1 base removed from V and 5 bases from J, the gap between germline ends came to 10 bases. Germline CDR1 reads SGHDN; CDR2 reads FVKESK. There are 14 residues in the CDR3. This chain's CDR3 is CASSQARRVDTQYF. The CDR3 coding sequence is TGTGCCAGCAGCCAAGCGCGGCGGGTAGATACGCAGTATTTT.

The rearrangement joins TRBV3-1 to TRBJ1-4; TRBD1 aligns across 7 bases. V gave up 0 bases and J gave up 5 bases; unmatched junction bases: 3. This CDR3 is 15 amino acids long. From germline, CDR1 is LGHDT and CDR2 YNNKEL (reference sequence). The CDR3 loop reads CASSQDRGINEKLFF. The CDR3 nucleotides are TGTGCCAGCAGCCAAGACAGGGGGATCAATGAAAAACTGTTTTTT.